The present TCR beta chain was sequenced within a study of monozygotic twins with inflammatory bowel disease. TCRdb reprocessed the 5' RACE reads, with one entry per CDR3 protein and no DNA. Its table records around 140,000 distinct CDR3 sequences. In germline, CDR1 is MNHNS, CDR2 SASEGT. The CDR3 loop spans 15 amino acids. This sequence was found in a human donor with ulcerative colitis or Crohn's disease, or a healthy co-twin of an affected twin (not recorded which). This chain links TRBV6-1 with TRBJ1-1. The sequenced sample was blood. This CDR3 is CASSVSTRMNTEAFF.